Listed below are T cell receptor beta chains from one sample, sequenced in a study of shared clonotypes between healthy human individuals. The data were produced by immunoSEQ multiplex PCR, yet TCRdb's version contains in-frame clones alone and is incomplete. This table holds about 2 million clones, 85% to 95% found once. The material sequenced was naive CD8+ T cells sorted from blood. The receptors were sampled from a man younger than 35 in good health. Each CDR3 is given with its conserved first and last residue. Fields, in order: J gene, V gene, D gene, clone size, CDR3 protein, CDR3 DNA. D genes are given only for firm matches. Expanded clones are given a class, and other clones once, few, many or no size at all.

j_call: TRBJ1-6; v_call: TRBV10-3; d_call: -; clone_size: -; cdr3_aa: CAISESAPSSYNSPLHF; cdr3_nt: TGTGCCATCAGTGAGTCGGCGCCGAGCTCCTATAATTCACCCCTCCACTTT
j_call: TRBJ2-7; v_call: TRBV5-4; d_call: -; clone_size: -; cdr3_aa: CASSHSAGDHEQYF; cdr3_nt: TGTGCCAGCAGTCACTCGGCAGGGGATCACGAGCAGTACTTC
j_call: TRBJ2-1; v_call: TRBV15; d_call: -; clone_size: -; cdr3_aa: CATSRDPRAHEQFF; cdr3_nt: TGTGCCACCAGCAGAGATCCGAGAGCCCATGAGCAGTTCTTC
j_call: TRBJ2-1; v_call: TRBV11-2; d_call: -; clone_size: -; cdr3_aa: CASSLRSSYNEQFF; cdr3_nt: TGTGCCAGCAGCTTACGAAGCTCCTACAATGAGCAGTTCTTC
j_call: TRBJ1-1; v_call: TRBV10-3; d_call: -; clone_size: -; cdr3_aa: CAISEDWRYEAFF; cdr3_nt: TGTGCCATCAGTGAGGATTGGAGGTATGAAGCTTTCTTT
j_call: TRBJ1-6; v_call: TRBV19; d_call: -; clone_size: -; cdr3_aa: CASSDSPYNSPLHF; cdr3_nt: TGTGCCAGTAGTGACAGCCCCTATAATTCACCCCTCCACTTT
j_call: TRBJ1-1; v_call: TRBV6-1; d_call: TRBD1; clone_size: -; cdr3_aa: CASSDGQGGLTEAFF; cdr3_nt: TGTGCCAGCAGCGACGGACAGGGGGGGTTAACTGAAGCTTTCTTT
j_call: TRBJ2-1; v_call: TRBV4-1; d_call: TRBD1; clone_size: once; cdr3_aa: CASSQFWDRINNEQFF; cdr3_nt: TGCGCCAGCAGCCAATTTTGGGACAGGATAAACAATGAGCAGTTCTTC
j_call: TRBJ2-7; v_call: TRBV19; d_call: -; clone_size: -; cdr3_aa: CASSIGLTYEQYF; cdr3_nt: TGTGCCAGTAGTATTGGTCTGACCTACGAGCAGTACTTC
j_call: TRBJ2-1; v_call: TRBV4-1; d_call: -; clone_size: -; cdr3_aa: CASSLDTGSYNEQFF; cdr3_nt: TGCGCCAGCAGCCTCGACACTGGCTCCTACAATGAGCAGTTCTTC
j_call: TRBJ1-3; v_call: TRBV21-1; d_call: -; clone_size: -; cdr3_aa: CASSIQNQTHSGNTIYF; cdr3_nt: TGTGCCAGCAGCATACAGAATCAAACTCACTCTGGAAACACCATATATTTT
j_call: TRBJ1-5; v_call: TRBV28; d_call: -; clone_size: -; cdr3_aa: CASNRESNQPQHF; cdr3_nt: TGTGCCAGCAACAGGGAAAGCAATCAGCCCCAGCATTTT
j_call: TRBJ2-7; v_call: TRBV4-1; d_call: -; clone_size: -; cdr3_aa: CASSLTLGARNEQYF; cdr3_nt: TGCGCCAGCAGCCTAACTCTAGGGGCGAGGAACGAGCAGTACTTC
j_call: TRBJ2-7; v_call: TRBV6-1; d_call: -; clone_size: -; cdr3_aa: CASSEGVSYEQYF; cdr3_nt: TGTGCCAGCAGTGAAGGCGTTTCCTACGAGCAGTACTTC
j_call: TRBJ1-2; v_call: TRBV19; d_call: -; clone_size: -; cdr3_aa: CASSIGDYGYTF; cdr3_nt: TGTGCCAGTAGTATAGGGGACTATGGCTACACCTTC
j_call: TRBJ2-3; v_call: TRBV4-3; d_call: -; clone_size: -; cdr3_aa: CASSRWDSSDFTDTQYF; cdr3_nt: TGCGCCAGCAGCCGCTGGGACTCGTCAGATTTCACAGATACGCAGTATTTT
j_call: TRBJ1-1; v_call: TRBV29-1; d_call: -; clone_size: once; cdr3_aa: CSVEDGVNTEAFF; cdr3_nt: TGCAGCGTTGAAGACGGGGTGAACACTGAAGCTTTCTTT
j_call: TRBJ2-1; v_call: TRBV7-8; d_call: -; clone_size: -; cdr3_aa: CASSHLMAGYNEQFF; cdr3_nt: TGTGCCAGCAGCCACTTGATGGCGGGGTACAATGAGCAGTTCTTC
j_call: TRBJ2-2; v_call: TRBV14; d_call: TRBD1; clone_size: -; cdr3_aa: CASSPRDRTYPGELFF; cdr3_nt: TGTGCCAGCAGCCCCCGGGACAGAACCTACCCCGGGGAGCTGTTTTTT
j_call: TRBJ2-7; v_call: TRBV15; d_call: TRBD2; clone_size: -; cdr3_aa: CATSATSSGPGYEQYF; cdr3_nt: TGTGCCACCAGCGCCACTTCTAGCGGGCCCGGCTACGAGCAGTACTTC
j_call: TRBJ2-1; v_call: TRBV27; d_call: -; clone_size: few; cdr3_aa: CASSLDYYNEQFF; cdr3_nt: TGTGCCAGCAGTCTAGACTACTACAATGAGCAGTTCTTC
j_call: TRBJ1-1; v_call: TRBV2; d_call: -; clone_size: -; cdr3_aa: CASSTWGNGNTEAFF; cdr3_nt: TGTGCCAGCAGTACCTGGGGAAATGGGAACACTGAAGCTTTCTTT
j_call: TRBJ2-7; v_call: TRBV7-6; d_call: -; clone_size: once; cdr3_aa: CASSPGQGATYEQYF; cdr3_nt: TGTGCCAGCAGCCCCGGCCAGGGCGCGACCTACGAGCAGTACTTC
j_call: TRBJ1-1; v_call: TRBV28; d_call: -; clone_size: -; cdr3_aa: CASSARWLNTEAFF; cdr3_nt: TGTGCCAGCAGTGCCCGGTGGCTTAACACTGAAGCTTTCTTT
j_call: TRBJ1-2; v_call: TRBV30; d_call: TRBD1; clone_size: -; cdr3_aa: CAWSLLIEGADGYTF; cdr3_nt: TGTGCCTGGAGTCTGCTAATTGAGGGGGCGGATGGCTACACCTTC
j_call: TRBJ1-1; v_call: TRBV27; d_call: -; clone_size: -; cdr3_aa: CASSLQGTFAEAFF; cdr3_nt: TGTGCCAGCAGTCTCCAGGGTACGTTCGCTGAAGCTTTCTTT
j_call: TRBJ1-2; v_call: TRBV19; d_call: -; clone_size: -; cdr3_aa: CASSMVVGPGEGYTF; cdr3_nt: TGTGCCAGTAGTATGGTCGTCGGCCCGGGGGAGGGCTACACCTTC
j_call: TRBJ2-7; v_call: TRBV7-9; d_call: TRBD2; clone_size: -; cdr3_aa: CASSLGEGSSYEQYF; cdr3_nt: TGTGCCAGCAGCTTAGGGGAGGGTTCCTCCTACGAGCAGTACTTC
j_call: TRBJ1-6; v_call: TRBV28; d_call: -; clone_size: -; cdr3_aa: CASTQGYGGDSPLHF; cdr3_nt: TGTGCCAGCACCCAAGGGTATGGGGGTGATTCACCCCTCCACTTT
j_call: TRBJ2-3; v_call: TRBV19; d_call: -; clone_size: -; cdr3_aa: CASCPNGGFTDTQYF; cdr3_nt: TGTGCCAGTTGCCCGAATGGGGGGTTTACAGATACGCAGTATTTT
j_call: TRBJ2-7; v_call: TRBV4-3; d_call: TRBD1; clone_size: -; cdr3_aa: CASSHKWAADRGSNEQYF; cdr3_nt: TGCGCCAGCAGCCACAAGTGGGCAGCGGACAGGGGAAGTAACGAGCAGTACTTC
j_call: TRBJ2-5; v_call: TRBV7-9; d_call: TRBD2; clone_size: -; cdr3_aa: CASSPPERGGGETQYF; cdr3_nt: TGTGCCAGCAGCCCCCCTGAGAGGGGCGGGGGAGAGACCCAGTACTTC
j_call: TRBJ2-7; v_call: TRBV5-6; d_call: TRBD1; clone_size: -; cdr3_aa: CASSTTGGFDEQYF; cdr3_nt: TGTGCCAGCAGCACAACAGGGGGCTTCGACGAGCAGTACTTC
j_call: TRBJ2-7; v_call: TRBV14; d_call: -; clone_size: -; cdr3_aa: CASSQDGRGDYEQYF; cdr3_nt: TGTGCCAGCAGCCAAGACGGCAGGGGTGATTACGAGCAGTACTTC
j_call: TRBJ2-1; v_call: TRBV30; d_call: -; clone_size: once; cdr3_aa: CAWSTGYNEQFF; cdr3_nt: TGTGCCTGGAGTACTGGATACAATGAGCAGTTCTTC
j_call: TRBJ2-7; v_call: TRBV2; d_call: TRBD2; clone_size: -; cdr3_aa: CASTLPMGEGRRAYEQYF; cdr3_nt: TGTGCCAGCACCCTCCCTATGGGGGAGGGCCGAAGGGCCTACGAGCAGTACTTC
j_call: TRBJ1-2; v_call: TRBV19; d_call: TRBD1; clone_size: -; cdr3_aa: CASSMRGQGAERYGYTF; cdr3_nt: TGTGCCAGTAGTATGAGGGGACAGGGGGCAGAGCGCTATGGCTACACCTTC
j_call: TRBJ2-2; v_call: TRBV4-3; d_call: TRBD2; clone_size: -; cdr3_aa: CASSPGLAGSNTGELFF; cdr3_nt: TGCGCCAGCAGCCCGGGACTAGCGGGGTCGAACACCGGGGAGCTGTTTTTT